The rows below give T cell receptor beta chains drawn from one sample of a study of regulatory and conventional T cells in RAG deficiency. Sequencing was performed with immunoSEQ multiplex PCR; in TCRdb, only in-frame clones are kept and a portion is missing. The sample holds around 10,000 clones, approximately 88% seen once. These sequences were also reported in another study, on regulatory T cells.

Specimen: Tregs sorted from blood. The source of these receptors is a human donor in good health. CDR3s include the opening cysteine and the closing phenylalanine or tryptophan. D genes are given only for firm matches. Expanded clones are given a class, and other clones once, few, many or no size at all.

cdr3_aa: CASSLLGMQETQYF; cdr3_nt: TGCGCCAGCAGCTTGTTAGGTATGCAAGAGACCCAGTACTTC; v_call: TRBV5-1; j_call: TRBJ2-5; d_call: .; clone_size: .
cdr3_aa: CASSVLAVAKNIQYF; cdr3_nt: TGTGCCAGCAGCGTACTAGCGGTAGCCAAAAACATTCAGTACTTC; v_call: TRBV7-9; j_call: TRBJ2-4; d_call: TRBD2; clone_size: .
cdr3_aa: CASASSGANVLTF; cdr3_nt: TGTGCCAGCGCGAGTTCTGGGGCCAACGTCCTGACTTTC; v_call: TRBV9; j_call: TRBJ2-6; d_call: .; clone_size: .
cdr3_aa: CASSTLNPHLYLAKNIQYF; cdr3_nt: TGTGCCAGTAGTACATTGAACCCTCATTTGTATCTAGCCAAAAACATTCAGTACTTC; v_call: TRBV19; j_call: TRBJ2-4; d_call: .; clone_size: .
cdr3_aa: CASSLEDRASYEQYF; cdr3_nt: TGTGCCAGCAGCTTAGAGGACAGAGCCTCCTACGAGCAGTACTTC; v_call: TRBV7-6; j_call: TRBJ2-7; d_call: .; clone_size: .
cdr3_aa: CASSLAGVDSPLHF; cdr3_nt: TGTGCCAGCAGTTTAGCAGGGGTGGATTCACCCCTCCACTTT; v_call: TRBV6-6; j_call: TRBJ1-6; d_call: .; clone_size: .
cdr3_aa: CASSYSGGRVNTEAFF; cdr3_nt: TGTGCCAGCAGCTACAGCGGGGGGCGGGTGAACACTGAAGCTTTCTTT; v_call: TRBV7-2; j_call: TRBJ1-1; d_call: .; clone_size: .
cdr3_aa: CASSGQGVMENIQYF; cdr3_nt: TGTGCCAGCAGCGGGCAGGGGGTGATGGAGAACATTCAGTACTTC; v_call: TRBV2; j_call: TRBJ2-4; d_call: TRBD1; clone_size: .
cdr3_aa: CASSPPAGRETQYF; cdr3_nt: TGTGCCAGCTCACCACCGGCAGGAAGGGAGACCCAGTACTTC; v_call: TRBV18; j_call: TRBJ2-5; d_call: .; clone_size: .
cdr3_aa: CASSQDGSPFSYEQYF; cdr3_nt: TGCGCCAGCAGCCAAGACGGGAGTCCCTTCTCCTACGAGCAGTACTTC; v_call: TRBV4-1; j_call: TRBJ2-7; d_call: .; clone_size: .
cdr3_aa: CSVLIGLSEQFF; cdr3_nt: TGCAGCGTTCTTATAGGTTTAAGCGAGCAGTTCTTC; v_call: TRBV29-1; j_call: TRBJ2-1; d_call: .; clone_size: .
cdr3_aa: CASSLGGWSSYEQYF; cdr3_nt: TGTGCCAGCAGCTTGGGCGGGTGGAGCTCCTACGAGCAGTACTTC; v_call: TRBV11-3; j_call: TRBJ2-7; d_call: .; clone_size: .
cdr3_aa: CAWSDNRRAQETQYF; cdr3_nt: TGTGCCTGGAGTGACAACAGAAGGGCCCAAGAGACCCAGTACTTC; v_call: TRBV30; j_call: TRBJ2-5; d_call: .; clone_size: .
cdr3_aa: CATSETLFETQYF; cdr3_nt: TGTGCCACCAGCGAGACTCTCTTCGAGACCCAGTACTTC; v_call: TRBV15; j_call: TRBJ2-5; d_call: .; clone_size: .
cdr3_aa: CASSDFLRDTPYEQYF; cdr3_nt: TGTGCCAGTAGTGATTTCCTCCGGGACACCCCGTACGAGCAGTACTTC; v_call: TRBV19; j_call: TRBJ2-7; d_call: .; clone_size: .
cdr3_aa: CASPPGRWVAGGVKYF; cdr3_nt: TGTGCCAGCCCCCCCGGGCGGTGGGTAGCGGGGGGCGTTAAGTACTTC; v_call: TRBV2; j_call: TRBJ2-5; d_call: TRBD2; clone_size: .
cdr3_aa: CASSATREQPQHF; cdr3_nt: TGTGCCAGTAGCGCGACGAGGGAGCAGCCCCAGCATTTT; v_call: TRBV19; j_call: TRBJ1-5; d_call: .; clone_size: .
cdr3_aa: CASSSTGTLNYGYTF; cdr3_nt: TGTGCCAGCAGCTCTACAGGTACCCTTAACTATGGCTACACCTTC; v_call: TRBV7-2; j_call: TRBJ1-2; d_call: .; clone_size: .
cdr3_aa: CASSPGELVDGYTF; cdr3_nt: TGCGCCAGCAGTCCAGGGGAGTTGGTAGATGGCTACACCTTC; v_call: TRBV5-1; j_call: TRBJ1-2; d_call: .; clone_size: .
cdr3_aa: CASSSDPSNEKLFF; cdr3_nt: TGTGCCAGCAGCTCAGACCCGTCTAATGAAAAACTGTTTTTT; v_call: TRBV7-2; j_call: TRBJ1-4; d_call: .; clone_size: .
cdr3_aa: CASRQGGGNTIYF; cdr3_nt: TGTGCCAGTAGACAGGGAGGAGGAAACACCATATATTTT; v_call: TRBV6-6; j_call: TRBJ1-3; d_call: TRBD1; clone_size: .
cdr3_aa: CASSIFDGGGRSYYNEQFF; cdr3_nt: TGTGCCAGTAGTATTTTCGACGGGGGGGGCCGGTCGTACTACAATGAGCAGTTCTTC; v_call: TRBV19; j_call: TRBJ2-1; d_call: TRBD2; clone_size: .
cdr3_aa: CASSSDRAGLAPKQFF; cdr3_nt: TGTGCCAGCAGCTCAGACCGAGCGGGACTAGCGCCCAAGCAGTTCTTC; v_call: TRBV7-8; j_call: TRBJ2-1; d_call: TRBD2; clone_size: .
cdr3_aa: CASSHKREATYNEQFF; cdr3_nt: TGTGCCAGCTCACACAAGCGGGAGGCAACCTACAATGAGCAGTTCTTC; v_call: TRBV18; j_call: TRBJ2-1; d_call: TRBD2; clone_size: .
cdr3_aa: CASSLNRIYTF; cdr3_nt: TGTGCCAGCAGCTTGAATCGGATCTACACCTTC; v_call: TRBV5-5; j_call: TRBJ1-2; d_call: .; clone_size: few
cdr3_aa: CASRGVTYGYTF; cdr3_nt: TGTGCCAGCAGAGGGGTGACGTATGGCTACACCTTC; v_call: TRBV6-5; j_call: TRBJ1-2; d_call: .; clone_size: .
cdr3_aa: CASSAKTGNSGNTIYF; cdr3_nt: TGTGCCAGTAGTGCCAAGACGGGGAACTCTGGAAACACCATATATTTT; v_call: TRBV19; j_call: TRBJ1-3; d_call: .; clone_size: .
cdr3_aa: CASSVGTGVDTEAFF; cdr3_nt: TGTGCCAGCAGCGTAGGGACAGGGGTGGACACTGAAGCTTTCTTT; v_call: TRBV9; j_call: TRBJ1-1; d_call: TRBD1; clone_size: .
cdr3_aa: CASSYRRTYEQYF; cdr3_nt: TGTGCCAGCAGTTACAGGCGTACCTACGAGCAGTACTTC; v_call: TRBV6-6; j_call: TRBJ2-7; d_call: .; clone_size: .
cdr3_aa: CASSLGGASNTEAFF; cdr3_nt: TGTGCCAGCAGCTTAGGGGGCGCATCGAACACTGAAGCTTTCTTT; v_call: TRBV11-2; j_call: TRBJ1-1; d_call: .; clone_size: .
cdr3_aa: CASSISRGSEAFF; cdr3_nt: TGTGCCAGCAGTATCAGCAGGGGATCTGAAGCTTTCTTT; v_call: TRBV2; j_call: TRBJ1-1; d_call: .; clone_size: .
cdr3_aa: CASSSDSSVGELFF; cdr3_nt: TGCGCCAGCAGCTCGGACAGTTCGGTCGGGGAGCTGTTTTTT; v_call: TRBV5-1; j_call: TRBJ2-2; d_call: .; clone_size: .
cdr3_aa: CASSLPDRAPGTEAFF; cdr3_nt: TGTGCCAGCAGCCTCCCGGACAGGGCGCCGGGCACTGAAGCTTTCTTT; v_call: TRBV2; j_call: TRBJ1-1; d_call: TRBD1; clone_size: .
cdr3_aa: CAISSGKANYGYTF; cdr3_nt: TGTGCCATCAGCTCAGGAAAAGCTAACTATGGCTACACCTTC; v_call: TRBV10-3; j_call: TRBJ1-2; d_call: .; clone_size: .
cdr3_aa: CASSEAELNQPQHF; cdr3_nt: TGTGCCAGCTCCGAGGCGGAACTAAATCAGCCCCAGCATTTT; v_call: TRBV18; j_call: TRBJ1-5; d_call: .; clone_size: .
cdr3_aa: CASSSSRRGGNQPQHF; cdr3_nt: TGTGCCAGCAGTTCCTCGCGAAGGGGTGGCAATCAGCCCCAGCATTTT; v_call: TRBV6-6; j_call: TRBJ1-5; d_call: .; clone_size: .
cdr3_aa: CASSVGGGLETQYF; cdr3_nt: TGTGCCAGCAGTGTGGGAGGCGGGTTAGAGACCCAGTACTTC; v_call: TRBV25-1; j_call: TRBJ2-5; d_call: .; clone_size: .
cdr3_aa: CASSRGYSNQPQHF; cdr3_nt: TGTGCCAGTAGTAGGGGCTATAGCAATCAGCCCCAGCATTTT; v_call: TRBV19; j_call: TRBJ1-5; d_call: .; clone_size: few
cdr3_aa: CASSLDGGINEQYF; cdr3_nt: TGCGCCAGCAGCTTGGACGGGGGGATCAACGAGCAGTACTTC; v_call: TRBV5-1; j_call: TRBJ2-7; d_call: TRBD2; clone_size: .
cdr3_aa: CASSGTSGPEQYF; cdr3_nt: TGTGCCAGCAGCGGGACTAGCGGCCCCGAGCAGTACTTC; v_call: TRBV11-3; j_call: TRBJ2-7; d_call: TRBD2; clone_size: once
cdr3_aa: CASSAPDRFDDNEQFF; cdr3_nt: TGTGCCAGCAGCGCACCTGACAGGTTTGATGACAATGAGCAGTTCTTC; v_call: TRBV7-9; j_call: TRBJ2-1; d_call: .; clone_size: .
cdr3_aa: CASSSARPLSGANVLTF; cdr3_nt: TGTGCCAGTAGCTCTGCCAGGCCCCTCTCTGGGGCCAACGTCCTGACTTTC; v_call: TRBV19; j_call: TRBJ2-6; d_call: .; clone_size: .
cdr3_aa: CASSLVANTEAFF; cdr3_nt: TGTGCCAGCAGCTTAGTAGCGAACACTGAAGCTTTCTTT; v_call: TRBV11-2; j_call: TRBJ1-1; d_call: .; clone_size: .
cdr3_aa: CASSFRVGDRVYGYTF; cdr3_nt: TGTGCCAGCAGTTTTAGGGTTGGAGACAGGGTCTATGGCTACACCTTC; v_call: TRBV27; j_call: TRBJ1-2; d_call: TRBD1; clone_size: .
cdr3_aa: CASSVPGLYGDEQFF; cdr3_nt: TGTGCCAGCAGCGTCCCGGGGCTGTACGGGGATGAGCAGTTCTTC; v_call: TRBV9; j_call: TRBJ2-1; d_call: .; clone_size: .
cdr3_aa: CASSPPQRTGELFF; cdr3_nt: TGTGCCAGCTCACCCCCCCAGCGCACCGGGGAGCTGTTTTTT; v_call: TRBV18; j_call: TRBJ2-2; d_call: .; clone_size: .
cdr3_aa: CATSRSYREGRVVNTEAFF; cdr3_nt: TGTGCCACCAGCAGATCCTACAGGGAAGGGAGGGTTGTGAACACTGAAGCTTTCTTT; v_call: TRBV15; j_call: TRBJ1-1; d_call: .; clone_size: .